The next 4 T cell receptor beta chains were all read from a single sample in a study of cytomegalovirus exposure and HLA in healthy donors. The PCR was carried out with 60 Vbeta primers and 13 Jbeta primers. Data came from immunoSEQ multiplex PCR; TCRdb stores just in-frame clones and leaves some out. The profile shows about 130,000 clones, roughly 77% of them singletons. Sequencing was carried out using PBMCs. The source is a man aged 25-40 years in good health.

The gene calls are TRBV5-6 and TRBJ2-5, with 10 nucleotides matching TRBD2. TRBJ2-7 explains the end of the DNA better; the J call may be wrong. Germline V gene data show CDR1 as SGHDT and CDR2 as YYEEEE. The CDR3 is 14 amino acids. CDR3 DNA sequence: TGTGCCAGCAGCTCTAGCGGGAGACCTTACGAGCAGTACTTC. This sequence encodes CASSSSGRPYEQYF.

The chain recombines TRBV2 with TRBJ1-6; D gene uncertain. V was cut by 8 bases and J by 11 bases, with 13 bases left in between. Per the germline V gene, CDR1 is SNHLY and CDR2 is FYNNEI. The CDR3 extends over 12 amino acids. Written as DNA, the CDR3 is TGTGCCAGCCACCGGGAGGCCCCACCCCTCCACTTT. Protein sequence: CASHREAPPLHF.

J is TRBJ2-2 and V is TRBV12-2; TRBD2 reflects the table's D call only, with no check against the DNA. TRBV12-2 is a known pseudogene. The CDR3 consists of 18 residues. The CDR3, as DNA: TGTGCAAGTCTAATCCCAGCGGGAGGAACCTCGGGCACCGGGGAGCTGTTTTTT. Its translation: CASLIPAGGTSGTGELFF.

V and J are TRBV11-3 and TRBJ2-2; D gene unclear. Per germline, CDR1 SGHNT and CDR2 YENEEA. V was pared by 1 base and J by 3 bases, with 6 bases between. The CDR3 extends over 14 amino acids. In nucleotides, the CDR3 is TGTGCCAGCAGCTTAGGCCGGGACACCGGGGAGCTGTTTTTT. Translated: CASSLGRDTGELFF.